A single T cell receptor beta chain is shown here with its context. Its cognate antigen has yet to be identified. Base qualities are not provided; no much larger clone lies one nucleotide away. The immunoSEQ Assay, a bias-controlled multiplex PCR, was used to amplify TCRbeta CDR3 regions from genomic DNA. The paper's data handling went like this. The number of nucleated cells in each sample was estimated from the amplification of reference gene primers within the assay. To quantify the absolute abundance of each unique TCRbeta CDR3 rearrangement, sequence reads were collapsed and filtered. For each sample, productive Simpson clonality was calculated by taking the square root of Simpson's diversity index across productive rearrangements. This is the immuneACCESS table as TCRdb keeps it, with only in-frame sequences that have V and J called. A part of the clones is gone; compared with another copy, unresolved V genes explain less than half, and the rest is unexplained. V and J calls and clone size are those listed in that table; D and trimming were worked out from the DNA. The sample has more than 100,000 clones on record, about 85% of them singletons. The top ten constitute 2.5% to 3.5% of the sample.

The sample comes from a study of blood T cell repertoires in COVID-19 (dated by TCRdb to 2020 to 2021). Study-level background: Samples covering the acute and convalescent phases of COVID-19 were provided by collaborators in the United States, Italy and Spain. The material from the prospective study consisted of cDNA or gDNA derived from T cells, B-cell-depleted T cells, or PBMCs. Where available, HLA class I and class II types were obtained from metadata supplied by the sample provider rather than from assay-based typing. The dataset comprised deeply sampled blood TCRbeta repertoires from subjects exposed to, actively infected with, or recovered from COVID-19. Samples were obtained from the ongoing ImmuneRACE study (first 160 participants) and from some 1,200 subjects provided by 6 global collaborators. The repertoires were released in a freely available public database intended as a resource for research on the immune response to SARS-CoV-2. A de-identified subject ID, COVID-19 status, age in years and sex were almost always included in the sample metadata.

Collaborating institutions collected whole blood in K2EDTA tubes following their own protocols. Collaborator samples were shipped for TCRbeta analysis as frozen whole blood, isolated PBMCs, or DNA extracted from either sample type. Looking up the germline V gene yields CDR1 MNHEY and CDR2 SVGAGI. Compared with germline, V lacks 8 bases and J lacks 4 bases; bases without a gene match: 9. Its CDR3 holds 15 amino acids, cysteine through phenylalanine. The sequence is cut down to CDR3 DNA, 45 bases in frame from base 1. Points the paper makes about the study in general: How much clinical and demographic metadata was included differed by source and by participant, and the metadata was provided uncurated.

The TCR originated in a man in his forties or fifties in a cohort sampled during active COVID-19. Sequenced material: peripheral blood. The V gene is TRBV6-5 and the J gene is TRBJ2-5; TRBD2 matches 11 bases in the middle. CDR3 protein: CASFRGSGGVETQYF. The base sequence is TGTGCCAGCTTTAGGGGTAGCGGGGGGGTAGAGACCCAGTACTTC.